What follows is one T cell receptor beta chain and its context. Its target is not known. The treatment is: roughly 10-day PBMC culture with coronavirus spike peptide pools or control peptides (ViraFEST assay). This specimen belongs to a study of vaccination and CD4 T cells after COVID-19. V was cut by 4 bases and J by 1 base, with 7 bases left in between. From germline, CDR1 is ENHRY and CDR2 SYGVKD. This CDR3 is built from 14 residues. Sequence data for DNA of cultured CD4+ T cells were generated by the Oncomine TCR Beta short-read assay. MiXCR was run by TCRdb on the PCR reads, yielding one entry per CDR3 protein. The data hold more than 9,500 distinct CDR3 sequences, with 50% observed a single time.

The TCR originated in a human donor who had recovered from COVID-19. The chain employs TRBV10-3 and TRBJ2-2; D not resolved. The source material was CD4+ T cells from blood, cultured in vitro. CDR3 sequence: CAISGAVNTGELFF. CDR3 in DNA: TGTGCCATCAGTGGTGCGGTGAACACCGGGGAGCTGTTTTTT.